This T cell receptor beta chain was sequenced during a study of T cells in Graves' hyperthyroidism and ophthalmopathy. Study-wide background: Blood was drawn when the patient was first diagnosed and still untreated.

PBMCs were derived from 10 ml fresh peripheral blood. From RNA transcripts, TCR beta CDR3 regions were amplified. An initial round of RT-PCR targeting the TCR CDR3 relied on the HTBI primer set. TCRdb redid the calling of the multiplex PCR reads with MiXCR, one entry per CDR3 protein. The profile covers more than 600,000 distinct CDR3 sequences, with about a sixth appearing a single time and roughly 8% taken by the ten largest. The V and J ends lost 6 bases and 1 base, in that order; junction bases with no gene match: 7. Germline CDR1 reads SGHDN; CDR2 reads FVKESK. CDR3 size: 15 residues. Material for sequencing was blood. This clonotype originated in a man younger than 30 with Graves' hyperthyroidism. The rearrangement links TRBV14 to TRBJ2-7; TRBD1 matches at 9 bases. In DNA, the CDR3 is TGTGCCAGCAGTCGCCAGGGACAGGGATCCTACGAGCAGTACTTC. This gives the protein CASSRQGQGSYEQYF.